This TCR beta chain was obtained from a study of blood T cell repertoires in COVID-19. Germline-derived CDR1 and CDR2 are GTSNPN and SVGIG (reference sequence). This CDR3 has 18 amino acids. The V end lost 0 bases, the J end lost 10 bases, and 25 bases lay between the germline ends. The protocol was immunoSEQ multiplex PCR, while the TCRdb copy is restricted to in-frame clones and leaves out a portion. The table includes fewer than 200,000 clones, 88% detected once. Sequencing was done on a sample of PBMCs or T cells enriched from blood (not recorded which). The rearrangement links TRBV30 to TRBJ1-6; no firm D call. The receptor comes from a woman aged 18-35 years who had recovered from COVID-19. CDR3 amino acids: CAWSVVQFEGTVRSPLHF. CDR3 nucleotides: TGTGCCTGGAGTGTGGTACAGTTTGAGGGTACGGTTCGATCACCCCTCCACTTT. The whole variable domain, remainder taken from reference TRBV30 and TRBJ1-6, is SQTIHQWPATLVQPVGSPLSLECTVEGTSNPNLYWYRQAAGRGLQLLFYSVGIGQISSEVPQNLSASRPQDRQFILSSKKLLLSDSGFYLCAWSVVQFEGTVRSPLHFGNGTRLTVT.